This is a list of T cell receptor beta chains from one sample in a study of cytomegalovirus exposure and HLA in healthy donors. TCRdb's table, derived via immunoSEQ multiplex PCR, lists solely in-frame clones and lacks some. The data show about 130,000 clones, and the top ten clones hold about 2.2%. The source material was PBMCs. The source is a man aged 40-55 years in good health and CMV-seronegative. Both conserved end residues are part of each CDR3. A D gene is named only where the DNA matches it firmly.

v_gene	d_gene	j_gene	CDR3nt	CDR3aa
TRBV13	-	TRBJ2-1	TGTGCCAGCAGCTTACGACGGACTACCGGTAATGAGCAGTTCTTC	CASSLRRTTGNEQFF
TRBV5-4	TRBD2	TRBJ2-7	TGTGCCAGCAGCCCGGGGGGGCGGAGCTCCTACGAGCAGTACTTC	CASSPGGRSSYEQYF
TRBV5-1	-	TRBJ1-5	TGCGCCAGCAGCGAACAGGGTGGCAATCAGCCCCAGCATTTT	CASSEQGGNQPQHF
TRBV18	-	TRBJ1-6	TGTGCCAGCTCACCTGATCAGGGTTTCTACTCACCCCTCCACTTT	CASSPDQGFYSPLHF
TRBV6-5	TRBD1	TRBJ2-2	TGTGCCAGCGGGGGACAGGGGTACACCGGGGAGCTGTTTTTT	CASGGQGYTGELFF
TRBV2	-	TRBJ1-2	TGTGCCAGTACCTTTAAGACCGGGTCCAGTGGTGGCTACACCTTC	CASTFKTGSSGGYTF
TRBV28	TRBD2	TRBJ2-1	TGTGCCAGCAGACCGGGACTAGCATCCTACAATGAGCAGTTCTTC	CASRPGLASYNEQFF
TRBV7-9	TRBD1	TRBJ2-1	TGTGCCAGCAGCTTAGAGGGGGCCACCTACAATGAGCAGTTCTTC	CASSLEGATYNEQFF
TRBV6-5	-	TRBJ2-7	TGTGCCAGCAGTTACTCGATATCAGGGAAACTCTACGAGCAGTACTTC	CASSYSISGKLYEQYF
TRBV11-3	-	TRBJ2-7	TGTGCCAGCAGCTTAGGTCTGTTTGGGAGCGTCTACGAGCAGTACTTC	CASSLGLFGSVYEQYF
TRBV2	-	TRBJ2-3	TGTGCCAGCAGTGTGGAGACAGCCGCCACAGATACGCAGTATTTT	CASSVETAATDTQYF
TRBV6-6	-	TRBJ2-1	TGTGCCAGCAGTTACCCCCTCGAGGGCAGCAACAATGAGCAGTTCTTC	CASSYPLEGSNNEQFF
TRBV5-1	TRBD2	TRBJ2-5	TGCGCCAGCAGCGAAGTAGCGGGAGCTCAAGAGACCCAGTACTTC	CASSEVAGAQETQYF
TRBV19	-	TRBJ1-2	TGTGCCAGTAGTATAGTTTTGACAGACTACTATGGCTACACCTTC	CASSIVLTDYYGYTF
TRBV6-1	-	TRBJ2-3	TGTGCCAGCAGTGGACTTAGAAGCACAGATACGCAGTATTTT	CASSGLRSTDTQYF
TRBV6-6	-	TRBJ1-5	TGTGCCAGCAGTTACACCTCAGGGAATCAGCCCCAGCATTTT	CASSYTSGNQPQHF
TRBV6-6	-	TRBJ2-7	TGTGCCAGCAGTTACAGAGGGGGTACTTCCGAGCAGTACTTC	CASSYRGGTSEQYF
TRBV29-1	-	TRBJ2-2	TGCAGCGTCCAGGAAACAGACACCGGGGAGCTGTTTTTT	CSVQETDTGELFF
TRBV5-1	-	TRBJ1-4	TGCGCCAGCAGCCTCGAAAGAGCTAATGAAAAACTGTTTTTT	CASSLERANEKLFF
TRBV6-6	-	TRBJ1-2	TGTGCCAGCAGCCCCGGTCTTAACTATGGCTACACCTTC	CASSPGLNYGYTF
TRBV2	TRBD1	TRBJ1-4	TGTGCCAGCAGTGCTCCCCCAGGGGGTTTTAATGAAAAACTGTTTTTT	CASSAPPGGFNEKLFF
TRBV5-1	TRBD1	TRBJ1-1	TGCGCCAGCAGCTTAAACAGGGGAGGTACTGAAGCTTTCTTT	CASSLNRGGTEAFF
TRBV5-5	TRBD2	TRBJ2-3	TGTGCCAGCAGCGATCGACTAGCGTCTAGCACAGATACGCAGTATTTT	CASSDRLASSTDTQYF